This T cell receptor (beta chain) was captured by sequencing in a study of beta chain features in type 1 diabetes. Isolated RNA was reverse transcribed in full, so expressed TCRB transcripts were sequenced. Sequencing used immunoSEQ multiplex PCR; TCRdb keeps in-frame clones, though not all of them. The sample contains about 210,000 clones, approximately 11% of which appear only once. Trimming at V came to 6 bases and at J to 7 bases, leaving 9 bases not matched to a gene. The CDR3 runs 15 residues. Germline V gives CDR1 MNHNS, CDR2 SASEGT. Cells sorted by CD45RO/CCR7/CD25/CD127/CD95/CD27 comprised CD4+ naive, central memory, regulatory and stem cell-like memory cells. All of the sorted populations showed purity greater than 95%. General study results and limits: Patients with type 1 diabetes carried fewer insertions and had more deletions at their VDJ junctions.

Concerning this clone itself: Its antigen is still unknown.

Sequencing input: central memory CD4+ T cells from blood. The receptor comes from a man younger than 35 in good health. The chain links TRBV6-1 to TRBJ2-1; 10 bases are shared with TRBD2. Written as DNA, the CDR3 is TGTGCCAGCAGCCGCCTAGCGGGAGAGAGGAATGAGCAGTTCTTC. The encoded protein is CASSRLAGERNEQFF.